The present T cell receptor (beta chain) was sequenced within a study of early T cells in non-severe SARS-CoV-2 infection. This clonotype was picked up many times. As part of library construction, unique molecular identifiers were attached to individual cDNA molecules. TCRdb analysed the 5' RACE reads with MiXCR anew, one entry per CDR3 protein. The profile shows around 56,000 distinct CDR3 sequences, roughly 13% of them singletons. This CDR3 is built from 14 residues. CDR1 SGDLS and CDR2 YYNGEE come from the germline V gene. The V and J ends lost 4 bases and 2 bases respectively, with 11 bases between them.

The chain combines TRBV9 with TRBJ2-3; D unresolved. This material consisted of whole blood, taken at baseline. The TCR was taken from an adult who was a healthcare worker with PCR-confirmed SARS-CoV-2 infection or an uninfected control (not recorded which). The CDR3 loop reads CASSPSSPTDTQYF. The CDR3 bases are TGTGCCAGCAGCCCCTCCTCCCCCACAGATACGCAGTATTTT.